These 30 T cell receptor beta chains were all obtained from the same sample, sequenced in a study of shared clonotypes between healthy human individuals. The protocol was immunoSEQ multiplex PCR, while the TCRdb copy is restricted to in-frame clones and leaves out a portion. The sample comprises approximately 1.9 million clones, around 93% of which are singletons, and under 2% rests with the top ten. Naive CD8 cells comprised CD45RO-negative, CCR7-positively selected cells, excluding terminally differentiated effector memory CD45RA+ cells. Sequences were obtained from naive CD8+ T cells from PBMCs. The origin of the receptors is a man aged 18 to 29 in good health. Some clones in this sample may be carry-over from other donors' samples.

CDR3 in DNA: TGTGCCAGCAGTTACTTCGACGGAAGGACTGAAGCTTTCTTT. Protein sequence: CASSYFDGRTEAFF. The chain joins TRBV6-5 to TRBJ1-1; D not certain. The germline gives CDR1 MNHEY, CDR2 SVGAGI. This CDR3 has 14 residues. Trimming pared 1 base from V and 5 bases from J, leaving 11 bases between.

V usage is TRBV27 and J usage is TRBJ2-7; D perhaps matches TRBD2 (6 bases). Germline lookup yields CDR1 MNHEY and CDR2 SMNVEV (reference sequence). The CDR3 spans 16 residues. Trimming pared 3 bases from V and 2 bases from J, leaving 17 bases between. CDR3 sequence (DNA): TGTGCCAGCAGTTTTCTTGGGGGGAATACCCCCTACGAGCAGTACTTC. Its protein is CASSFLGGNTPYEQYF.

This clone showed up just once. Other DNA sequences in this sample translate to the same CDR3. This chain joins TRBV19 and TRBJ1-1; D is unresolved. CDR3 length: 13 amino acids. Germline lookup yields CDR1 LNHDA and CDR2 SQIVND (reference sequence). Trimming took off 1 base at V and 3 bases at J, with 6 bases between the two ends. The CDR3 is CASSIGGHTEAFF. Written as DNA, the CDR3 is TGTGCCAGTAGTATAGGAGGGCACACTGAAGCTTTCTTT.

On this clone itself: Relative to the germline gene, one junction end is altered; a read error may explain this. This sequence joins TRBV28 and TRBJ2-7; maybe TRBD1 (5 bases). Germline lookup yields CDR1 MDHEN and CDR2 SYDVKM. The CDR3 loop spans 12 amino acids. The CDR3 reads CASTDGGAAENF. DNA for the CDR3: TGTGCCAGCACCGACGGTGGGGCCGCGGAAAACTTC.

The rearrangement joins TRBV28 to TRBJ1-2, with 9 bases that match TRBD1. From germline, CDR1 is MDHEN and CDR2 SYDVKM. The CDR3 contains 18 residues. The V and J ends lost 4 bases and 1 base, in that order; junction bases with no gene match: 13. CDR3 nucleotides: TGTGCCAGCAGTTCCACCCGCGGGACAGGGTATCTTAACTATGGCTACACCTTC. Its protein is CASSSTRGTGYLNYGYTF.

This clone came up a few times. The chain has TRBV9 and TRBJ1-1; no reliable D call. The CDR3 consists of 13 residues. V shed 2 bases and J shed 5 bases, with 10 bases lying between them. The V gene's germline CDR1 is SGDLS and CDR2 YYNGEE. The CDR3 nucleotides are TGTGCCAGCAGCGTTTCCGTGGGGACTGAAGCTTTCTTT. It translates to CASSVSVGTEAFF. Full variable domain (outside the CDR3, taken from reference TRBV9 and TRBJ1-1): DSGVTQTPKHLITATGQRVTLRCSPRSGDLSVYWYQQSLDQGLQFLIQYYNGEERAKGNILERFSAQQFPDLHSELNLSSLELGDSALYFCASSVSVGTEAFFGQGTRLTVV.

This chain links TRBV27 with TRBJ2-7; the D gene could be TRBD1 or TRBD2 (6 bases each). Trimming removed 6 bases at V and 2 bases at J, with 17 bases between. The V gene's germline CDR1 is MNHEY and CDR2 SMNVEV (reference sequence). This CDR3 comprises 15 residues. The CDR3 bases are TGTGCCAGCAGACTAGGAGGGGGGCAGGCCTACGAGCAGTACTTC. It translates to CASRLGGGQAYEQYF.

V and J are TRBV2 and TRBJ2-1, with a tentative D call TRBD2 (6 bases). Trimming left V 6 bases short and J 4 bases short, with 16 bases between. In germline, CDR1 is SNHLY, CDR2 FYNNEI. CDR3 length: 15 amino acids. This chain's CDR3 is CASRGVGGPYNEQFF. The CDR3 DNA sequence: TGTGCCAGCAGGGGGGTAGGAGGGCCGTACAATGAGCAGTTCTTC.

This clone was seen once. This chain links TRBV7-8 with TRBJ2-1; TRBD2 might be the D (5 bases). There are 15 residues in the CDR3. Germline assignment: CDR1 SGHVS and CDR2 FQNEAQ. V was pared by 5 bases and J by 4 bases, with 15 bases between. In DNA, the CDR3 is TGTGCCAGCAGCAGACGCGGGTCTCTGTACAATGAGCAGTTCTTC. Translating it yields CASSRRGSLYNEQFF.

The chain links TRBV12-5 to TRBJ2-2, with D unclear. Germline lookup yields CDR1 LGHNT and CDR2 FRNRAP. V dropped 1 base and J dropped 4 bases, with 4 bases sitting between them. There are 13 residues in the CDR3. CDR3 loop: CASGLGSTGELFF. DNA for the CDR3: TGTGCTAGTGGTTTGGGGTCCACCGGGGAGCTGTTTTTT.

V usage is TRBV29-1 and J usage is TRBJ1-2, with D possibly being TRBD1 (5 bases). The V end lost 4 bases, the J end lost 8 bases, and 14 bases lay between the germline ends. In germline, CDR1 is SQVTM, CDR2 ANQGSEA. The CDR3 totals 12 residues. The CDR3, as DNA: TGCAGCGTTGCAGGGTATATGTACGGCTACACCTTC. Its translation: CSVAGYMYGYTF. Filled out from reference TRBV29-1 and TRBJ1-2, the complete variable domain reads SAVISQKPSRDICQRGTSLTIQCQVDSQVTMMFWYRQQPGQSLTLIATANQGSEATYESGFVIDKFPISRPNLTFSTLTVSNMSPEDSSIYLCSVAGYMYGYTFGSGTRLTVV.

The rearrangement uses TRBV6-5 and TRBJ2-3; D uncertain. V dropped 3 bases and J dropped 4 bases, with 8 bases sitting between them. This CDR3 region has 13 residues. From germline, CDR1 is MNHEY and CDR2 SVGAGI. This chain's CDR3 is CASSYFSADTQYF. CDR3 bases: TGTGCCAGCAGTTATTTCAGCGCAGATACGCAGTATTTT.

The chain carries TRBV27 and TRBJ2-3; TRBD2 matches at 8 bases. This CDR3 is built from 15 residues. V was pared by 4 bases and J by 3 bases, with 6 bases of the junction left unmatched. Germline values: CDR1 MNHEY, CDR2 SMNVEV (reference sequence). CDR3 nucleotides: TGTGCCAGCAGTTGGTCTAGCGGGTTGACAGATACGCAGTATTTT. It yields the protein CASSWSSGLTDTQYF.

The table lists this clone with a count of one. This rearrangement joins TRBV4-1 to TRBJ2-2; D might be TRBD1 (6 bases). Trimming took off 8 bases at V and 9 bases at J, with 13 bases between the two ends. Germline loops: CDR1 MGHRA, CDR2 YSYEKL. The CDR3 is made up of 12 amino acids. The CDR3 here is CASGTLFRELFF. The DNA for the CDR3 is TGCGCCAGCGGGACACTTTTTCGGGAGCTGTTTTTT.

The chain recombines TRBV7-8 with TRBJ1-2; D ambiguous. Trimming removed 2 bases from V and 1 base from J, with 11 bases in between. This CDR3 is 15 amino acids long. Per germline, CDR1 SGHVS and CDR2 FQNEAQ. The CDR3 spells CASSLTSAVNYGYTF. The CDR3 bases are TGTGCCAGCAGCTTAACATCCGCCGTTAACTATGGCTACACCTTC.

This chain links TRBV5-4 with TRBJ2-2; no firm D call. CDR3 length equals 11 residues. The V end was cut by 3 bases, the J end by 7 bases, with 4 bases between. From germline, CDR1 is SGHNT and CDR2 YYREEE (reference sequence). CDR3 DNA sequence: TGTGCCAGCAGCTACAGCGGGGAGCTGTTTTTT. It is translated as CASSYSGELFF.

This clone appeared once. The V and J genes are TRBV9 and TRBJ2-1; D not certain. The germline V and J ends were trimmed by 6 bases and 9 bases, with 16 bases remaining between them. Per germline, CDR1 SGDLS and CDR2 YYNGEE. There are 13 residues in the CDR3. CDR3 sequence (DNA): TGTGCCAGCACAGGTAGCCTTCTGGGTGAGCAGTTCTTC. It specifies CASTGSLLGEQFF.

In DNA form, the CDR3 reads TGTGCCAGCAGCTTTTACTGGGACACTGAAGCTTTCTTT. Translation gives CASSFYWDTEAFF. The rearrangement links TRBV7-2 to TRBJ1-1; no clear D gene. Germline values: CDR1 SGHTA, CDR2 FQGNSA. The CDR3 runs 13 residues. Trimming took 3 bases from V and 3 from J, leaving 8 bases between them.

The chain recombines TRBV7-9 with TRBJ2-1; the match to TRBD2 covers 12 bases. V gave up 3 bases and J gave up 3 bases; unmatched junction bases: 3. The CDR3 has 16 residues. Germline loops: CDR1 SEHNR, CDR2 FQNEAQ (reference sequence). The CDR3 DNA reads as TGTGCCAGCAGCTTGCGGACTAGCGGGGACTACAATGAGCAGTTCTTC. Translation gives CASSLRTSGDYNEQFF.

The count of this clone is one. The chain joins TRBV7-8 to TRBJ1-1, with D possibly being TRBD1 (6 bases). Germline loops: CDR1 SGHVS, CDR2 FQNEAQ. V was clipped by 1 base and J by 0 bases, with 24 bases between them. The CDR3 has 20 amino acids. The CDR3 loop reads CASSLVITDRSGGMNTEAFF. Here the CDR3 DNA reads TGTGCCAGCAGCTTAGTTATCACCGACAGGTCTGGGGGGATGAACACTGAAGCTTTCTTT. The full variable domain, with the rest looked up from reference TRBV7-8 and TRBJ1-1, is GAGVSQSPRYKVAKRGQDVALRCDPISGHVSLFWYQQALGQGPEFLTYFQNEAQLDKSGLPSDRFFAERPEGSVSTLKIQRTQQEDSAVYLCASSLVITDRSGGMNTEAFFGQGTRLTVV.

V gene TRBV30 combines with J gene TRBJ2-7; D unresolved. Germline V gives CDR1 GTSNPN, CDR2 SVGIG (reference sequence). The CDR3 sequence is 14 residues long. Trimming shortened V by 3 bases and J by 1 base, and 13 bases separated the two germline ends. CDR3 coding DNA: TGTGCCTGGAGCGACCGGGTCCAGTCCTACGAGCAGTACTTC. Translating gives CAWSDRVQSYEQYF.

This clone was counted between two and nine times. CDR3 protein: CASSARDRGSNQPQHF. CDR3 coding DNA: TGTGCCAGTAGTGCTAGGGACAGGGGTTCCAATCAGCCCCAGCATTTT. V is TRBV19 and J is TRBJ1-5; 10 positions agree with TRBD1. The V segment lost 5 bases and the J segment 3 bases; nucleotides outside the gene matches: 7. CDR3 length: 16 residues. Per germline, CDR1 LNHDA and CDR2 SQIVND (reference sequence).

The chain couples TRBV5-4 to TRBJ2-5; 11 bases are shared with TRBD2. CDR3 length: 15 residues. Germline V CDR1 and CDR2: SGHNT, YYREEE (reference sequence). V was clipped by 5 bases and J by 3 bases; unmatched bases: 6. DNA for the CDR3: TGTGCCAGCAGAGAACTAGCGGGAGTAGAAGAGACCCAGTACTTC. Protein sequence: CASRELAGVEETQYF.

V and J are TRBV30 and TRBJ2-5, with D perhaps matching TRBD2 (6 bases). In germline, CDR1 is GTSNPN, CDR2 SVGIG (reference sequence). Between the trimmed V and J ends, which lost 0 bases and 1 base, there was a span of 15 bases. The CDR3 extends over 16 amino acids. The CDR3 DNA reads TGTGCCTGGAGTGTCCGTCTCGGGAGTTTCCAAGAGACCCAGTACTTC. Translation gives CAWSVRLGSFQETQYF.

The chain carries TRBV7-6 and TRBJ2-2, with TRBD1 as a possible D gene (6 bases). Germline assignment: CDR1 SGHVS and CDR2 FNYEAQ. CDR3 size: 17 residues. Trimming cost V 5 bases and J 4 bases, with 20 bases left between them. The CDR3 is CASSPSVRGVPTGELFF. The CDR3 DNA reads as TGTGCCAGCAGCCCCTCAGTCAGGGGAGTGCCCACCGGGGAGCTGTTTTTT.

The CDR3: CASPLGAYSSNQPQHF. For the CDR3, the DNA is TGTGCCAGCCCCCTCGGGGCCTATAGTAGCAATCAGCCCCAGCATTTT. This chain connects TRBV11-3 to TRBJ1-5, with D maybe TRBD1 (5 bases). The CDR3 contains 16 residues. Germline V CDR1 and CDR2: SGHNT, YENEEA. V was clipped by 8 bases and J by 0 bases, with 17 bases between them.

This clone was found once. The chain joins TRBV5-4 to TRBJ2-7; D ambiguous. CDR1 is SGHNT and CDR2 is YYREEE in the germline V gene (reference sequence). V lost 3 bases and J 2 bases, leaving 12 bases between the germline ends. This CDR3 is 14 amino acids long. DNA for the CDR3: TGTGCCAGCAGCTGGGCTAGTGGGGCCTACGAGCAGTACTTC. Protein product: CASSWASGAYEQYF.

This chain uses TRBV11-3 with TRBJ2-7, with a weak D call TRBD2 (7 bases). Trimming removed 1 base at V and 0 bases at J, with 10 bases between. This CDR3 spans 15 amino acids. CDR1 and CDR2 (germline): SGHNT, YENEEA. In DNA form, the CDR3 reads TGTGCCAGCAGCTTAGCGGCGGGGGCCTCCTACGAGCAGTACTTC. Translated, it gives CASSLAAGASYEQYF. Full variable domain (outside the CDR3, taken from reference TRBV11-3 and TRBJ2-7): EAGVVQSPRYKIIEKKQPVAFWCNPISGHNTLYWYLQNLGQGPELLIRYENEEAVDDSQLPKDRFSAERLKGVDSTLKIQPAELGDSAVYLCASSLAAGASYEQYFGPGTRLTVT.

The chain has TRBV19 and TRBJ2-5; D not resolved. The CDR3 loop spans 13 amino acids. Trimming pared 10 bases from V and 4 bases from J, leaving 16 bases between. The V gene's germline CDR1 is LNHDA and CDR2 SQIVND (reference sequence). CDR3 amino acids: CATMADWGETQYF. The CDR3 bases are TGTGCCACCATGGCGGATTGGGGAGAGACCCAGTACTTC.

The genes are TRBV7-8 and TRBJ1-5; D is perhaps TRBD1 (5 bases). Looked up from germline, CDR1 is SGHVS and CDR2 is FQNEAQ. V dropped 5 bases and J dropped 7 bases, with 12 bases sitting between them. This CDR3 region has 13 residues. The CDR3 loop is CASSAAGKQPQHF. In DNA, the CDR3 is TGTGCCAGCAGCGCTGCAGGGAAACAGCCCCAGCATTTT.